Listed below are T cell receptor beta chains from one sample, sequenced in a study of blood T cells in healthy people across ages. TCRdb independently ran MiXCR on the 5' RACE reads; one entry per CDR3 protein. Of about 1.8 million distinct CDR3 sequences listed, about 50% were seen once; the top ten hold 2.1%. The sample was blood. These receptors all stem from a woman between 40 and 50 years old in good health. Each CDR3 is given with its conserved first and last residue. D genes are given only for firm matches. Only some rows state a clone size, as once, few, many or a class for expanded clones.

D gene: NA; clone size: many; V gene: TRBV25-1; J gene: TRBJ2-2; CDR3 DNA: TGTGCCAGCAGTGACTCTTGGGGGGCGACCGGGGAGCTGTTTTTT; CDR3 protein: CASSDSWGATGELFF
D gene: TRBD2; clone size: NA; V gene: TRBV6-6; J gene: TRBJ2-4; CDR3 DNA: TGTGCCAGCATCTCGAGCGGGGGGTACAGTGAGCAGTACTTC; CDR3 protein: CASISSGGYSEQYF
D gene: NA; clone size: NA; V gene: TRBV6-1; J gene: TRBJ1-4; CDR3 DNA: TGTGCCAGCAGCCGTATTAGACAGGTTGCAACTAATGAAAAACTGTTTTTT; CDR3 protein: CASSRIRQVATNEKLFF
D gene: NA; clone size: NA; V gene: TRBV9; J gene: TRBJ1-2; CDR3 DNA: TGTGCCAGCAGCGTAGCAGGGACTGGCTACACCTTC; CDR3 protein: CASSVAGTGYTF
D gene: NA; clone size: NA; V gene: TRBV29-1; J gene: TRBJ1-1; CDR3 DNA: TGCAGCGTTGAGGGCACTGAAGCTTTCTTT; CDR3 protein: CSVEGTEAFF
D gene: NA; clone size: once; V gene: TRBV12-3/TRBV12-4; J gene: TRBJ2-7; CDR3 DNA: TGTGCCAGCAGTTTAAAGATTGAGAGCGAGCAGTACTTC; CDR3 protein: CASSLKIESEQYF
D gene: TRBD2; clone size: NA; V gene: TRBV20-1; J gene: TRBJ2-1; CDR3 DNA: TGCAGTGCTAGACTGCTAGGGACTAGCGGGGGGTACAATGAGCAGTTCTTC; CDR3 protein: CSARLLGTSGGYNEQFF
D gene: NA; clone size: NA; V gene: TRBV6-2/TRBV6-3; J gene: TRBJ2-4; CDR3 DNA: TGTGCCAGCAGTTATGGGAGCTCCTCCCTCCTCGCCAAAAACATTCAGTACTTC; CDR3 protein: CASSYGSSSLLAKNIQYF
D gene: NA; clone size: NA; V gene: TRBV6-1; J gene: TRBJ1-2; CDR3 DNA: TGTGCCAGCAGCGTAGACAGTTTGTATGGCTACACCTTC; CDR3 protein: CASSVDSLYGYTF
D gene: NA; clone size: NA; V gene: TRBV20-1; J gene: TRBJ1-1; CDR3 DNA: TGCAGTGCGCCGACAGTCACCAACACTGAAGCTTTCTTT; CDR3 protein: CSAPTVTNTEAFF
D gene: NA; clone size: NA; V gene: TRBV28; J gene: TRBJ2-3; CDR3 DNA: TGTGCCAGCAGTTTACTACATGAACCCCGCCCAGATACGCAGTATTTT; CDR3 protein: CASSLLHEPRPDTQYF
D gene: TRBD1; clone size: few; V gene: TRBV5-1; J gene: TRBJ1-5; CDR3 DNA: TGCGCCAGCAGCGAAACAGGGGGCGCGGATCAGCCCCAGCATTTT; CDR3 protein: CASSETGGADQPQHF
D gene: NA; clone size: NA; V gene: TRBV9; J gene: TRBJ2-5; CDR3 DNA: TGTGACAGCAGCGTAGCTCCTAGCCCAGAGACCCAGTACTTC; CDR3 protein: CDSSVAPSPETQYF
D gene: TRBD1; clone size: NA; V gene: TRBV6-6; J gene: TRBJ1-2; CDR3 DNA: TGTGCCAGCAGTCCCCTAGACAGGGGGGGTTTCGGCTACACCTTC; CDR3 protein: CASSPLDRGGFGYTF
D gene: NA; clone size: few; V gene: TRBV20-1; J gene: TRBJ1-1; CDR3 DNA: TGCAGGGGGACGGCCGTAATGAACACTGAAGCTTTCTTT; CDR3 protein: CRGTAVMNTEAFF
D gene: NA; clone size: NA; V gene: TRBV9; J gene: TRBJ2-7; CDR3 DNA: TGTGCCAGCAGCGTAGACGGGCAGTACTTC; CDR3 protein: CASSVDGQYF
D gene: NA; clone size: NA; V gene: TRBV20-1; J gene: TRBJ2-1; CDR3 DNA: TGCAGTGCGCCTCCGGGCGGCCTAGGGGCGCAGTTCTTC; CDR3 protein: CSAPPGGLGAQFF
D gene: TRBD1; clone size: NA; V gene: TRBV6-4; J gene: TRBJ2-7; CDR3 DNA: TGTGCCAGCAGTCTAACGACAGGGGCGGGGATCCCAACCTACGAGCAGTACTTC; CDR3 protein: CASSLTTGAGIPTYEQYF
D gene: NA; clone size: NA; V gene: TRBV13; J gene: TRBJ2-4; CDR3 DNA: TGTGCCAGCAGCTTAGGTTCCCAGGTTGGGCAGTACTTC; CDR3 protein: CASSLGSQVGQYF
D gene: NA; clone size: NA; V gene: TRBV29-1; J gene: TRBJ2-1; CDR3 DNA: TGCAGCGTTAAGAGTATGAGCCCTCCCATTGAGCAGTTCTTC; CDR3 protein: CSVKSMSPPIEQFF
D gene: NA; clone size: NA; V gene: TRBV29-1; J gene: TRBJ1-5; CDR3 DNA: TGCAGCGTTGAAGGGGGCCAACACGGGCCCCAGCATTTT; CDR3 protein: CSVEGGQHGPQHF
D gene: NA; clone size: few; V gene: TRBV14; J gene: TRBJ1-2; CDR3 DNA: TGTGCCAGCAGCCGAACAGGGATTCATAACTATGGCTACACCTTC; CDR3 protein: CASSRTGIHNYGYTF
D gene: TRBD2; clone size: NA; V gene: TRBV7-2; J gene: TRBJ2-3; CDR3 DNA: TGTGCCAGCAGCCTCATTTTGGGGGGGGGCACAGATACGCAGTATTTT; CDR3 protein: CASSLILGGGTDTQYF
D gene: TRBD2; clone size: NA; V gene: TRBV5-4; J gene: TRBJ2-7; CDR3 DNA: TGTGCCAGCAGCTTGGATTTCCGGGGGGACGAGCAGTACTTC; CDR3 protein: CASSLDFRGDEQYF
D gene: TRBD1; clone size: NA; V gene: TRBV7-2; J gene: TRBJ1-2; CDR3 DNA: TGTGCCAGCAGCGGTACCAGGGACAGGGGATCCGAGAACTATGGCTACACCTTC; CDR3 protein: CASSGTRDRGSENYGYTF
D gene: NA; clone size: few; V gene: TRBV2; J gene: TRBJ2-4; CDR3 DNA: TGTGCCAGCAGGGGAGATCTAGCCAAAAACATTCAGTACTTC; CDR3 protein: CASRGDLAKNIQYF
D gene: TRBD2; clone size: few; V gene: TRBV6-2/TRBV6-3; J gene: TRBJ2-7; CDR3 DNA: TGTGCCAGCAGTTACGGGACTAGCGCGGGCGAGCAGTACTTC; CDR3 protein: CASSYGTSAGEQYF
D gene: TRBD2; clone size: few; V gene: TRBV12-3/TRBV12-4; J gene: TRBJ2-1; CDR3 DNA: TGTGCCAGCAGGACGCTCGCGGGGGGCACCTACAATGAGCAGTTCTTC; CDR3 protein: CASRTLAGGTYNEQFF
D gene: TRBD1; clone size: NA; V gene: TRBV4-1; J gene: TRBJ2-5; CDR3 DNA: TGCGCCAGCAGCCAACAGGACAGGGGGGGAGTAGAGACCCAGTACTTC; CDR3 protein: CASSQQDRGGVETQYF
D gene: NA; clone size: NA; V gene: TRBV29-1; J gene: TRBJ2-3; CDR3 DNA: TGCAGCGTCCCTAAGGCAGATACGCAGTATTTT; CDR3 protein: CSVPKADTQYF
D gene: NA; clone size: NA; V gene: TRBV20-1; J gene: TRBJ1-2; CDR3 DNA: TGTAGTGCTAGAGACCCATATACGGGGGGCTACACCTTC; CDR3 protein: CSARDPYTGGYTF
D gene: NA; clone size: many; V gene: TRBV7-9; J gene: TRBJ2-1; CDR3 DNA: TGTGCCAGCAGCTTAGCTGGGGCGTCCTACAATGAGCAGTTCTTC; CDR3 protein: CASSLAGASYNEQFF
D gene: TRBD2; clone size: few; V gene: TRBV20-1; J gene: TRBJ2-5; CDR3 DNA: TGCAGTGCTACCCCGGGACTAGCGGGCGCCTCTCAAGAGACCCAGTACTTC; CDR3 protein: CSATPGLAGASQETQYF
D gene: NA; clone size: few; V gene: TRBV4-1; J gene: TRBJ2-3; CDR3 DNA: TGCGCCAGCAGCGTATTGGGGCTCACAGATACGCAGTATTTT; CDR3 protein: CASSVLGLTDTQYF
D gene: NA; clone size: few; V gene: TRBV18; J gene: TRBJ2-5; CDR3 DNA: TGTGCCAGCTCACCTTTAGACGGGCTGGAGACCCAGTACTTC; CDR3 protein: CASSPLDGLETQYF
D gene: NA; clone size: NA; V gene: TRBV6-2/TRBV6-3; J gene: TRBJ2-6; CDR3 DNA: TGTGCCAGCAGCAAAATGATGGCTGGGGCCAACGTCCTGACTTTC; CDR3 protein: CASSKMMAGANVLTF
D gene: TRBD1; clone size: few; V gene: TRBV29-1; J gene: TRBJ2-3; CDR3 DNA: TGCAGCGCCGTGGACAGGTTCACAGATACGCAGTATTTT; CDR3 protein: CSAVDRFTDTQYF
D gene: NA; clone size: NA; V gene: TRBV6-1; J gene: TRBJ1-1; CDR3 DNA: TGTGCCAGCAGCCGTAGAACCGGGACCGTTTGGAACACTGAAGCTTTCTTT; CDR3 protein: CASSRRTGTVWNTEAFF
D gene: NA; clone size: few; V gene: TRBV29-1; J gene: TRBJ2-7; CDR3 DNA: TGCAGCGTAGCTATTACCGACGAGCAGTACTTC; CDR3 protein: CSVAITDEQYF
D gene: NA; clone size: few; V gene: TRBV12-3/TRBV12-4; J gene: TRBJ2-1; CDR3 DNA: TGTGCCAGCAGCCCCATTCCCAATGAGCAGTTCTTC; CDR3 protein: CASSPIPNEQFF
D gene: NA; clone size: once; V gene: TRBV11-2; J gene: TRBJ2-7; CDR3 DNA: TGTGCCAGCAGCTTAACAGGGCGCCACGAGCAGTACTTC; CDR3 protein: CASSLTGRHEQYF
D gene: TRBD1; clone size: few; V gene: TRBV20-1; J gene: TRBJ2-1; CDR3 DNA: TGCAGTGCTAGAGAGACAGGGATTTATGAGCAGTTCTTC; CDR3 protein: CSARETGIYEQFF
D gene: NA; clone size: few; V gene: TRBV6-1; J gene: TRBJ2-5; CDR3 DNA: TGTGCCAGCAGGACAACCGGGAGCCCCCAAGAGACCCAGTACTTC; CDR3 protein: CASRTTGSPQETQYF
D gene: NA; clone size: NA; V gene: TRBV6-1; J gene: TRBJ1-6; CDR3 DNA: TGTGCCAGCGGCAGTGGCACATCGCTGTCCTATAATTCACCCCTCCACTTT; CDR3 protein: CASGSGTSLSYNSPLHF
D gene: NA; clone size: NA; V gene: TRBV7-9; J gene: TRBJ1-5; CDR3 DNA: TGTGCCAGCAGCCCGTGGGAAGAGGCGGGTCAGCCCCAGCATTTT; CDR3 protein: CASSPWEEAGQPQHF
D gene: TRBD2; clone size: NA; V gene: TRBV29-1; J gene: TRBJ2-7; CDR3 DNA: TGCAGCGTGGCCGGGACTAGCGGGATACGCTCCTACGAGCAGTACTTC; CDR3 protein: CSVAGTSGIRSYEQYF
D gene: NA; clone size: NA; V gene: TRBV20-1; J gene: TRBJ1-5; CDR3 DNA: TGCAGTGCTAGAGAAAATTATAGCAATCAGCCCCAGCATTTT; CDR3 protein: CSARENYSNQPQHF
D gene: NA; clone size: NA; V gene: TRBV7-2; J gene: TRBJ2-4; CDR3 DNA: TGTGTCAGCAGCCCAACAGGGTATGGACAAAACATTCAGTACTTC; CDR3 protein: CVSSPTGYGQNIQYF
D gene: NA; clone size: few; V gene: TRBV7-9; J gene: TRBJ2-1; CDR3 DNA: TGTGCCAGCAGCCTTCTGGTCCGCTTGGATGAGCAGTTCTTC; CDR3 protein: CASSLLVRLDEQFF
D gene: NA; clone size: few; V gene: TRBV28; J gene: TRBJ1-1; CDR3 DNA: TGTGCCAGCAGTCCGCTAATGAACACTGAAGCTTTCTTT; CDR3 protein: CASSPLMNTEAFF
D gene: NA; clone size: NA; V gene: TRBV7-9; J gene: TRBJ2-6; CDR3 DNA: TGTGCCAGCAGCTTAGTATTAGGATCTGGGGCCAACGTCCTGACTTTC; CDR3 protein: CASSLVLGSGANVLTF
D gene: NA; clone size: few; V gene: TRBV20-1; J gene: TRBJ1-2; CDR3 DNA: TGCAGTGCCATCGAAGGGGTAATCGGTGGCTACACCTTC; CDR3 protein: CSAIEGVIGGYTF
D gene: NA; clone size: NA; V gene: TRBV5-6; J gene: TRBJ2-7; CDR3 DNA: TGTGCCAGCGGCAACCCTTTCCAGGGAAACTACGAGCAGTACTTC; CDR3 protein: CASGNPFQGNYEQYF
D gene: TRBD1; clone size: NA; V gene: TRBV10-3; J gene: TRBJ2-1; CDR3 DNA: TGTGCCATCAGTGAGTCGACAGGGGTCCCCGAGCAGTTCTTC; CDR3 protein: CAISESTGVPEQFF
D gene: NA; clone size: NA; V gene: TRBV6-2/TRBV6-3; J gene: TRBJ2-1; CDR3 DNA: TGTGCCAGCACAGGGGTAGCGGAAAGCTCCTACAATGAGCAGTTCTTC; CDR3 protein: CASTGVAESSYNEQFF
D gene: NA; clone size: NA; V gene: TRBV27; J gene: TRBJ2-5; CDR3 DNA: TGTGCCAGCGGCCAATCAACCTTTTACAATGAGCAGTACTTC; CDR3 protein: CASGQSTFYNEQYF
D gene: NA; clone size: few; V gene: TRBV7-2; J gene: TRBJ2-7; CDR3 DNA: TGTGCCAGCAGCTTAGAAAAAGGGTGGTACGAGCAGTACTTC; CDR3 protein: CASSLEKGWYEQYF
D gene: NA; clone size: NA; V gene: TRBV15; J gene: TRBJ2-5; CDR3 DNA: TGTGCCACCAGCAGAGCGCTGGGGTGGGAGACCCAGTACTTC; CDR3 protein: CATSRALGWETQYF
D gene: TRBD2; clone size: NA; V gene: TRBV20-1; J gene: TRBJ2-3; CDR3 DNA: TGCAGTGCTAGAGTACTAGCGGGGGGGCCATCGAATACGCAGTATTTT; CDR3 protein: CSARVLAGGPSNTQYF
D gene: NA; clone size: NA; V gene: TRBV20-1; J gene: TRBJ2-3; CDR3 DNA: TGCAGTGCTAGAGATCGCAGGGCAGCAGATACGCAGTATTTT; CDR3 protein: CSARDRRAADTQYF